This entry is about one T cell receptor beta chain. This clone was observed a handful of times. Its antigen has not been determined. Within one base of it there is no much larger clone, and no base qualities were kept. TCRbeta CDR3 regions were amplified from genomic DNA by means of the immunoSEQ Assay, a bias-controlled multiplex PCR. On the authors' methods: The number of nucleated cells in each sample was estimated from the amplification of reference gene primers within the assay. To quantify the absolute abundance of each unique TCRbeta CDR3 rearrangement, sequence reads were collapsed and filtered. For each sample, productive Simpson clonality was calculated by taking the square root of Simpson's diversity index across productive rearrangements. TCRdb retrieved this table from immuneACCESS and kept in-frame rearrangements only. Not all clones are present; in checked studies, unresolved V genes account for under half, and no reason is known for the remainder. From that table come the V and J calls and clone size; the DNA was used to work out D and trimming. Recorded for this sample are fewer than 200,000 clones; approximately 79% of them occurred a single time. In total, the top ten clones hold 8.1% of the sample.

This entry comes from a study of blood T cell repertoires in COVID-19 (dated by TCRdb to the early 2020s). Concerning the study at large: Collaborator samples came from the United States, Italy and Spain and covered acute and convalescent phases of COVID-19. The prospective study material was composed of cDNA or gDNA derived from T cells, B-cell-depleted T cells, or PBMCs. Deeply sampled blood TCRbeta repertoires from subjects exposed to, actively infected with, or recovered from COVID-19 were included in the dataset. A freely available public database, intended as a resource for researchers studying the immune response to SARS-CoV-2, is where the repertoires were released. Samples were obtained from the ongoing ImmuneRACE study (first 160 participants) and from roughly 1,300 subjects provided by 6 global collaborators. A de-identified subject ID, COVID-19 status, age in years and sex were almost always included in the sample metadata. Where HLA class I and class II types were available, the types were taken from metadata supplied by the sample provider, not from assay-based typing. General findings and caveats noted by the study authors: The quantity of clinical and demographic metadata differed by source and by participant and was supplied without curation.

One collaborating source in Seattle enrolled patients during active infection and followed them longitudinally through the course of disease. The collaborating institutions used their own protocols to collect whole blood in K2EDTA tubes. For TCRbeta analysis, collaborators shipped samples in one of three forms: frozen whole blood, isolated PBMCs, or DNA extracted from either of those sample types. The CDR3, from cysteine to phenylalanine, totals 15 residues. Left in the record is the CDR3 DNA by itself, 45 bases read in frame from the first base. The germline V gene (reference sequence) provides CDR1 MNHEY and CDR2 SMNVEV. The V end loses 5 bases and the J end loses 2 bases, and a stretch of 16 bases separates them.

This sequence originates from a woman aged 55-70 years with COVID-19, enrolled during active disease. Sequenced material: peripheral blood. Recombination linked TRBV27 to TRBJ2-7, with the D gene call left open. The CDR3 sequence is CASSPMEFLTYEQYF. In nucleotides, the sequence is TGTGCCAGCAGTCCCATGGAGTTCCTTACCTACGAGCAGTACTTC.